A single sample is the source of the 27 T cell receptor beta chains below, sequenced in a study of blood T cells in healthy people across ages. It was with a sample-barcoded 5' primer and a J-beta primer mix that a second PCR of about 7 to 12 cycles was run. One entry per CDR3 protein results from TCRdb running MiXCR on the 5' RACE reads. The table includes about 1.5 million distinct CDR3 sequences, approximately 43% detected once. The material sequenced was blood. These receptors were obtained from a woman aged 18-35 years in good health.

This clonotype was counted only a few times. This chain connects TRBV9 to TRBJ2-3; TRBD1 matches 9 bases. The CDR3 contains 16 residues. J lost 0 bases, V lost 2 bases, and 4 bases had no gene match. Germline lookup yields CDR1 SGDLS and CDR2 YYNGEE. CDR3 DNA sequence: TGTGCCAGCAGCGTCGGGACAGGGACTAGCACAGATACGCAGTATTTT. It translates to CASSVGTGTSTDTQYF.

As to this clonotype: At one end the junction does not follow the germline gene, possibly because of a read error. J is TRBJ1-5 and V is TRBV15; D unclear. CDR1 is LNHNV, CDR2 YYDKDF, per germline (reference sequence). This CDR3 has 16 residues. The CDR3 nucleotides read TGTGCCACCAGTAATGTCGTGAGACTAAGCAACCAGCCCCAGCATTTT. This translates into CATSNVVRLSNQPQHF.

This clonotype was counted once. The rearrangement links TRBV11-2 to TRBJ1-2, with a weak D call TRBD1 (5 bases). Germline CDR1 reads SGHAT; CDR2 reads FQNNGV. V was cut by 0 bases and J by 4 bases, with 12 bases left in between. The CDR3 has 15 residues. CDR3 sequence: CASSLDRRGVYGYTF. Written as DNA, the CDR3 is TGTGCCAGCAGCTTAGATCGGAGGGGCGTCTATGGCTACACCTTC.

The genes are TRBV7-2 and TRBJ2-3; D remains ambiguous. This CDR3 comprises 16 residues. The germline gives CDR1 SGHTA, CDR2 FQGNSA. The V and J ends lost 6 bases and 2 bases respectively, with 18 bases between them. The CDR3, as DNA: TGTGCCAGCAGACAAAACACGGGTGGTCACACAGATACGCAGTATTTT. Protein: CASRQNTGGHTDTQYF.

The V call is TRBV20-1, the J call TRBJ2-5; 9 bases map to TRBD2. V shed 2 bases, J shed 1 base, and the junction held 2 bases outside the gene matches. The germline CDR1 and CDR2 sequences are DFQATT and SNEGSKA (reference sequence). The CDR3 extends over 14 amino acids. The CDR3 nucleotides are TGCAGTGCTAGACGGCGGGAGGGCCAAGAGACCCAGTACTTC. This translates into CSARRREGQETQYF.

This clonotype was observed a handful of times. The chain employs TRBV29-1 and TRBJ1-1, with D uncertain. Trimming took off 0 bases at V and 3 bases at J, with 14 bases between the two ends. CDR3 length equals 15 residues. The germline CDR1 and CDR2 sequences are SQVTM and ANQGSEA. The CDR3 DNA is TGCAGCGTTGAAGATCTGGAGTTGAGGCACACTGAAGCTTTCTTT. Its translation: CSVEDLELRHTEAFF.

Only a few counts were recorded for this clonotype. This chain connects TRBV7-9 to TRBJ1-1; 8 nucleotides match TRBD1. The V gene's germline CDR1 is SEHNR and CDR2 FQNEAQ (reference sequence). The V gene end was trimmed by 6 bases and the J gene end by 5 bases; junction bases not matched to a gene: 8. This CDR3 has 14 residues. The CDR3 region has the DNA TGTGCCAGCAGTCCAGGGGGCGCAGAAACTGAAGCTTTCTTT. Its protein product is CASSPGGAETEAFF.

The J gene is TRBJ2-3, the V gene TRBV7-9, with a possible D match to TRBD1 (5 bases). Germline values: CDR1 SEHNR, CDR2 FQNEAQ (reference sequence). The V end lost 5 bases, the J end lost 0 bases, and 6 bases lay between the germline ends. This CDR3 comprises 13 residues. The CDR3 DNA is TGTGCCAGCAGCAAGGGGAGCACAGATACGCAGTATTTT. It translates to CASSKGSTDTQYF.

V and J are TRBV27 and TRBJ2-1; weak D call: TRBD1 (6 bases). Looked up from germline, CDR1 is MNHEY and CDR2 is SMNVEV (reference sequence). Between the trimmed V and J ends, which lost 3 bases and 2 bases, there was a span of 14 bases. The CDR3 is 16 residues long. CDR3 sequence (DNA): TGTGCCAGCAGTTTTGCCCGGGGACATGCCTACAATGAGCAGTTCTTC. Its translation: CASSFARGHAYNEQFF.

The V call is TRBV6-5, the J call TRBJ2-5; TRBD2 matches at 9 bases. Germline V gene sequence: CDR1 MNHEY, CDR2 SVGAGI. The CDR3 runs to 16 residues. V gave up 0 bases and J gave up 5 bases; unmatched junction bases: 7. CDR3 loop: CASSYSTGLAGETQYF. The CDR3 nucleotides are TGTGCCAGCAGTTACTCGACGGGTCTAGCGGGGGAGACCCAGTACTTC.

This chain joins TRBV30 and TRBJ2-2; D remains unclear. V shed 2 bases and J shed 4 bases, with 8 bases lying between them. Germline CDR1 reads GTSNPN; CDR2 reads SVGIG (reference sequence). This CDR3 has 13 amino acids. This CDR3 is CAWSKQSTGELFF. The CDR3, as DNA: TGTGCCTGGAGTAAACAGAGCACCGGGGAGCTGTTTTTT.

Of note for this clonotype: Germline is not matched at one junction end, which may reflect a read error. The chain couples TRBV10-3 to TRBJ2-6; D perhaps matches TRBD1 (5 bases). Germline V CDR1 and CDR2: ENHRY, SYGVKD. This CDR3 is built from 13 residues. CDR3 amino acids: CAIMLAGADVLTF. The CDR3 bases are TGTGCCATCATGCTGGCTGGGGCCGACGTCCTGACTTTC.

V gene TRBV12-3 or TRBV12-4 combines with J gene TRBJ1-2, with D possibly being TRBD1 (6 bases). Trimming pared 5 bases from V and 8 bases from J, leaving 18 bases between. The CDR3 spans 14 residues. CDR3 bases: TGTGCCAGCAGTCCGCGCATTACAGGGTTAGGCTACACCTTC. This encodes CASSPRITGLGYTF.

V gene TRBV9 combines with J gene TRBJ1-2, with D unclear. Germline CDR1 is SGDLS and CDR2 is YYNGEE. CDR3 length equals 15 residues. The V gene lost 2 bases and the J gene lost 4 bases, with 15 bases spanning the gap. The CDR3 bases are TGTGCCAGCAGCGTGGGAGCCAACCCCTTCTATGGCTACACCTTC. Protein sequence: CASSVGANPFYGYTF.

The chain's CDR3 is CASSLWEGPYNEQFF. CDR3 DNA: TGTGCCAGCAGTTTATGGGAGGGCCCCTACAATGAGCAGTTCTTC. The rearrangement joins TRBV12-3 or TRBV12-4 to TRBJ2-1; 7 bases are a match to TRBD2. After removal of 2 bases from V and 2 bases from J, the junction contained 3 bases not matched to a gene. The CDR3 spans 15 residues.

The chain is built from TRBV4-3 and TRBJ1-3; D not certain. V was trimmed by 2 bases and J by 3 bases, leaving 11 bases between them. This CDR3 spans 15 amino acids. CDR1 is LGHNA, CDR2 YSLEER, per germline. This CDR3 reads CASSQLGLGGNTIYF. CDR3 nucleotides: TGCGCCAGCAGCCAATTAGGGCTTGGTGGAAACACCATATATTTT.

This clonotype turned up a few times. The V gene is TRBV7-2, the J gene TRBJ2-1; D call uncertain. This CDR3 contains 15 residues. Germline V gives CDR1 SGHTA, CDR2 FQGNSA. Trimming cost V 0 bases and J 7 bases, with 13 bases left between them. The CDR3 sequence: CASSLALSQTNEQFF. Written as DNA, the CDR3 is TGTGCCAGCAGCTTAGCGCTGAGTCAGACGAATGAGCAGTTCTTC.

This chain uses TRBV5-1 with TRBJ1-1; D is undetermined. CDR1 and CDR2 (germline): SGHRS, YFSETQ. The V gene lost 7 bases and the J gene lost 0 bases, with 22 bases spanning the gap. The CDR3 consists of 17 residues. The CDR3 DNA is TGCGCCAGCCGTTCAAACCCTGGGTCGGACTTGAACACTGAAGCTTTCTTT. It encodes CASRSNPGSDLNTEAFF.

This clonotype appeared a few times. The chain uses TRBV12-3 or TRBV12-4 and TRBJ1-5, with TRBD1 matching 7 bases. V lost 5 bases to trimming and J lost 1 base; unmatched junction nucleotides: 8. CDR3 length: 16 amino acids. CDR3 protein: CASSGRQGWSNQPQHF. The CDR3 DNA follows: TGTGCCAGCAGTGGACGACAGGGCTGGAGCAATCAGCCCCAGCATTTT.

This clonotype was observed a handful of times. A much larger clone differs by one base, so this may be a read error. The genes are TRBV12-3 or TRBV12-4 and TRBJ1-1; D is uncertain. The germline V and J ends were trimmed by 8 bases and 3 bases, with 4 bases remaining between them. The length of the CDR3 is 10 residues. The CDR3 nucleotides are TGTGCCAGCGGGCACACTGAAGCTTTCTTT. Translation gives CASGHTEAFF.

For this clonotype: One junction end does not reproduce the germline sequence, and a read error may be involved. This chain joins TRBV6-5 and TRBJ2-1; 7 bases line up with TRBD2. The CDR3 consists of 15 residues. Germline values: CDR1 MNHEY, CDR2 SVGAGI. CDR3 nucleotide sequence: TGTGCCAGCAGTTATTCCTGGGACTACCACAATGGGCAGTTCTTC. It codes for CASSYSWDYHNGQFF.

The chain carries TRBV9 and TRBJ2-1; TRBD2 agrees at 7 bases. V was clipped by 3 bases and J by 0 bases; unmatched bases: 6. The germline V gene has CDR1 SGDLS and CDR2 YYNGEE. CDR3 length: 16 residues. The CDR3 DNA follows: TGTGCCAGCAGCGCCCCAGGGAGGGCCTCCTACAATGAGCAGTTCTTC. Its translation: CASSAPGRASYNEQFF.

Notes on this clonotype: Lacking the conserved final phenylalanine or tryptophan, this CDR3 likely reflects a read error. This chain links TRBV4-3 with TRBJ2-3; D call uncertain. Deletions cut 0 bases from V and 2 bases from J, with 6 bases between. This CDR3 spans 14 amino acids. Germline V gives CDR1 LGHNA, CDR2 YSLEER. The CDR3: CASSQDRNTDTQYL. The CDR3 DNA follows: TGCGCCAGCAGCCAAGACCGGAACACAGATACGCAGTATCTT.

This clonotype occurred a few times. The V and J genes are TRBV7-2 and TRBJ2-7; TRBD2 is a possible D gene (5 bases). V dropped 0 bases and J dropped 0 bases, with 9 bases sitting between them. The CDR3 is 15 amino acids. Germline values: CDR1 SGHTA, CDR2 FQGNSA. The CDR3 loop reads CASSLALAASYEQYF. In DNA, the CDR3 is TGTGCCAGCAGCTTAGCGCTAGCAGCCTCCTACGAGCAGTACTTC.

This clonotype has only a few counts. The chain combines TRBV7-2 with TRBJ2-3, with D perhaps matching TRBD1 or TRBD2 (5 bases each). There are 18 residues in the CDR3. The germline V gene encodes CDR1 SGHTA and CDR2 FQGNSA. Trimming left V 4 bases short and J 0 bases short, with 20 bases between. The CDR3 sequence is CASSSGRDLTPSTDTQYF. In DNA form, the CDR3 reads TGTGCCAGCAGCTCAGGCAGGGACCTGACCCCTAGCACAGATACGCAGTATTTT. The whole variable domain, filled in from reference TRBV7-2 and TRBJ2-3, reads GAGVSQSPSNKVTEKGKDVELRCDPISGHTALYWYRQSLGQGLEFLIYFQGNSAPDKSGLPSDRFSAERTGGSVSTLTIQRTQQEDSAVYLCASSSGRDLTPSTDTQYFGPGTRLTVL.

V is TRBV4-3 and J is TRBJ2-1; 7 bases fit TRBD1. The CDR3 is made up of 17 amino acids. Germline V gives CDR1 LGHNA, CDR2 YSLEER. With 2 bases clipped from V and 1 base from J, the junction kept 8 bases outside the gene matches. In DNA, the CDR3 is TGCGCCAGCAGCCAAAGCCCCGGGGACAGTTCCTACAATGAGCAGTTCTTC. Its translation is CASSQSPGDSSYNEQFF.

This clonotype was counted between two and nine times. This chain uses TRBV7-9 with TRBJ1-1; TRBD1 aligns across 8 bases. Germline assignment: CDR1 SEHNR and CDR2 FQNEAQ (reference sequence). V trimming: 4 bases; J trimming: 6 bases; junction bases outside the gene matches: 4. The CDR3 is 13 residues long. The CDR3 bases are TGTGCCAGCAGCTACAGGGGGAGCCCTGAAGCTTTCTTT. Protein sequence: CASSYRGSPEAFF.